These T cell receptor beta chains were read from a single sample in a study of technical replicates of blood from several donors. The assay was immunoSEQ multiplex PCR, and TCRdb's table has in-frame clones only and misses some. The sample lists tens of thousands of clones; just over 85% were seen once. Sequencing was performed on PBMCs. The receptors derive from a human donor in good health. Some clones in this sample may be carry-over from other donors' samples. CDR3s include the opening cysteine and the closing phenylalanine or tryptophan. Each record gives: J gene, clone size, V gene, D gene, CDR3 protein, CDR3 DNA. D genes are given only for firm matches. Size is omitted from some rows. Given values are once, few, many or a class for expanded clones.

TRBJ1-3 - TRBV30 - CAWSVQIVSGNTIYF TGTGCCTGGAGTGTACAGATAGTCTCTGGAAACACCATATATTTT
TRBJ2-7 few TRBV7-9 - CASSLFVGSSYEQYF TGTGCCAGCAGCTTATTCGTCGGGAGCTCCTACGAGCAGTACTTC
TRBJ2-4 once TRBV4-3 - CASSPGGKDPTKNIQYF TGCGCCAGCAGCCCAGGAGGGAAGGACCCGACCAAAAACATTCAGTACTTC
TRBJ2-5 - TRBV6-5 TRBD2 CASSYGLAGQETQYF TGTGCCAGCAGTTACGGGTTAGCGGGGCAAGAGACCCAGTACTTC
TRBJ2-1 - TRBV2 TRBD2 CASSESLAGVYNEQFF TGTGCCAGCAGTGAATCCTTAGCGGGGGTCTACAATGAGCAGTTCTTC
TRBJ1-2 - TRBV6-5 TRBD1 CASSDRGLGYGYTF TGTGCCAGCTCGGACAGGGGACTTGGCTATGGCTACACCTTC
TRBJ1-2 - TRBV19 TRBD1 CASSSRTGPRNYGYTF TGTGCCAGTAGTTCGAGGACAGGCCCGCGGAACTATGGCTACACCTTC
TRBJ2-2 - TRBV13 TRBD1 CASRHRGPGELFF TGTGCCAGCAGACACAGGGGTCCCGGGGAGCTGTTTTTT
TRBJ2-5 - TRBV10-3 TRBD1 CAIRSDRGLEAQYF TGTGCCATCAGGTCCGACAGGGGATTGGAGGCCCAGTACTTC
TRBJ2-7 - TRBV4-3 TRBD1 CASSQDFATGSYEQYF TGCGCCAGCAGCCAAGATTTCGCGACAGGGTCCTACGAGCAGTACTTC
TRBJ2-5 - TRBV13 - CASSPQGQETQYF TGTGCCAGCAGCCCGCAGGGCCAAGAGACCCAGTACTTC
TRBJ2-6 - TRBV7-3 - CASSLSDSGANVLTF TGTGCCAGCAGCTTATCAGACTCTGGGGCCAACGTCCTGACTTTC
TRBJ1-6 - TRBV2 TRBD1 CASSADRGGYSPLHF TGTGCCAGCAGCGCGGACAGGGGTGGGTATTCACCCCTCCACTTT
TRBJ1-4 - TRBV7-2 TRBD1 CASSLEPGGKKLFF TGTGCCAGCAGCTTAGAGCCAGGGGGGAAAAAACTGTTTTTT
TRBJ1-1 - TRBV30 - CAWRRSLNTEAFF TGTGCCTGGAGACGGAGCCTGAACACTGAAGCTTTCTTT
TRBJ2-2 - TRBV29-1 TRBD1 CSALTGYTGELFF TGCAGCGCCTTGACAGGGTACACCGGGGAGCTGTTTTTT
TRBJ1-4 few TRBV19 TRBD1 CASLPGGTNEKLFF TGTGCCAGTCTCCCAGGGGGAACTAATGAAAAACTGTTTTTT
TRBJ2-2 - TRBV5-1 - CASSLDFDTGELFF TGCGCCAGCAGCTTGGACTTTGACACCGGGGAGCTGTTTTTT
TRBJ1-2 - TRBV2 - CASSDQALFNYGYTF TGTGCCAGCAGTGATCAGGCACTGTTTAACTATGGCTACACCTTC
TRBJ1-1 - TRBV7-2 - CASSLYVGQTEAFF TGTGCCAGCAGCTTATACGTTGGGCAGACTGAAGCTTTCTTT
TRBJ2-7 - TRBV7-9 TRBD2 CASSSPSGLAGGSYEQYF TGTGCCAGCAGCTCTCCCTCTGGACTAGCGGGAGGTTCCTACGAGCAGTACTTC
TRBJ2-1 - TRBV13 TRBD2 CASSSWTSGRGEQFF TGTGCCAGCAGCTCGTGGACTAGCGGGAGGGGGGAGCAGTTCTTC
TRBJ1-2 - TRBV9 TRBD1 CASSSGQNYGYTF TGTGCCAGCAGCTCGGGACAGAACTATGGCTACACCTTC
TRBJ2-7 - TRBV6-5 TRBD1 CASSYSGTGIYEQYF TGTGCCAGCAGTTACTCCGGGACAGGGATCTACGAGCAGTACTTC
TRBJ2-3 - TRBV4-1 TRBD1 CASSQLGTGGSTQYF TGCGCCAGCAGCCAACTCGGGACAGGGGGGAGTACGCAGTATTTT
TRBJ2-1 - TRBV7-2 TRBD2 CASSTIARGGGEQFF TGTGCCAGCAGCACCATAGCCCGTGGGGGGGGTGAGCAGTTCTTC
TRBJ1-1 - TRBV7-9 - CASSPAREQKMNTEAFF TGTGCCAGCAGCCCAGCAAGGGAGCAGAAAATGAACACTGAAGCTTTCTTT
TRBJ2-7 - TRBV28 TRBD1 CASSLMRTGFNEQYF TGTGCCAGCAGCCTTATGAGGACAGGGTTCAACGAGCAGTACTTC
TRBJ1-4 - TRBV9 - CASSPQVENEKLFF TGTGCCAGCAGCCCACAGGTTGAAAATGAAAAACTGTTTTTT